These 19 T cell receptor beta chains came from one sample sequenced in a study of T cell responses to AZD1222 COVID-19 vaccine. Profiling relied on immunoSEQ multiplex PCR, and the TCRdb table lists in-frame clones only, not all of them. The data hold 150,000 to 200,000 clones, with less than 95% observed a single time. Material: peripheral blood, obtained on day 0 of AZD1222 vaccination. All receptors derive from an adult in good health.

This rearrangement joins TRBV19 to TRBJ2-1, with 9 bases identical to TRBD1. Unmatched junction bases numbered 11, after V lost 5 bases and J lost 3 bases. This CDR3 region has 17 residues. CDR1 and CDR2 (germline): LNHDA, SQIVND (reference sequence). The CDR3 reads CASSPRDRVPFYNEQFF. CDR3 DNA sequence: TGTGCCAGTAGTCCCAGGGACAGGGTCCCTTTCTACAATGAGCAGTTCTTC.

The genes are TRBV6-5 and TRBJ2-7, with D hard to call. Deletions cut 0 bases from V and 7 bases from J, with 13 bases between. The germline CDR1 and CDR2 sequences are MNHEY and SVGAGI. The CDR3 extends over 14 amino acids. CDR3: CASSYSIGPWEQYF. CDR3 nucleotide sequence: TGTGCCAGCAGTTACTCGATAGGGCCATGGGAGCAGTACTTC.

The chain is built from TRBV9 and TRBJ2-3; D is unclear. Looked up from germline, CDR1 is SGDLS and CDR2 is YYNGEE. Trimming left V 4 bases short and J 0 bases short, with 9 bases between. The CDR3 spans 14 residues. The CDR3 DNA follows: TGTGCCAGCAGCCTCGGGTATAGCACAGATACGCAGTATTTT. Its translation: CASSLGYSTDTQYF. Based on the CDR3 plus reference TRBV9 and TRBJ2-3, the full variable domain is DSGVTQTPKHLITATGQRVTLRCSPRSGDLSVYWYQQSLDQGLQFLIQYYNGEERAKGNILERFSAQQFPDLHSELNLSSLELGDSALYFCASSLGYSTDTQYFGPGTRLTVL.

The sample holds a few counts of this clone. CDR3 coding DNA: TGTGCCAGCAGCTTGGAGGGGAGCACTGAAGCTTTCTTT. Translated: CASSLEGSTEAFF. V and J are TRBV5-4 and TRBJ1-1; D possibly corresponds to TRBD1 (5 bases). The CDR3 extends over 13 amino acids. Germline lookup yields CDR1 SGHNT and CDR2 YYREEE (reference sequence). Between the trimmed V and J ends, which lost 0 bases and 4 bases, there was a span of 7 bases.

The CDR3 nucleotides are TGTGCCAGTGGGGGGAGCACAGATACGCAGTATTTT. Translation gives CASGGSTDTQYF. The V and J genes are TRBV7-2 and TRBJ2-3, with D tentatively TRBD2 (6 bases). Germline V gene data show CDR1 as SGHTA and CDR2 as FQGNSA. Deletions cut 9 bases from V and 0 bases from J, with 7 bases between. The CDR3 contains 12 residues.

The chain is built from TRBV6-6 and TRBJ1-1, with a weak D call TRBD1 (6 bases). V shed 2 bases and J shed 4 bases, with 11 bases lying between them. The CDR3 is 14 amino acids. Germline CDR1 is MNHNY and CDR2 is SVGAGI (reference sequence). CDR3 in amino acids: CASSYRQAGTEAFF. The CDR3 bases are TGTGCCAGCAGTTACCGACAGGCAGGCACTGAAGCTTTCTTT.

V gene TRBV5-4 combines with J gene TRBJ1-3; possible D gene TRBD1, 6 bases. Deletions cut 4 bases from V and 4 bases from J, with 9 bases between. This CDR3 has 13 amino acids. The germline CDR1 and CDR2 sequences are SGHNT and YYREEE (reference sequence). CDR3 amino acids: CASSTGPGNTIYF. CDR3 bases: TGTGCCAGCAGCACAGGGCCCGGAAACACCATATATTTT.

The chain is built from TRBV12-5 and TRBJ1-1; 7 nucleotides agree with TRBD1. V trimming: 6 bases; J trimming: 0 bases; junction bases outside the gene matches: 4. The CDR3 consists of 14 residues. CDR1 is LGHNT and CDR2 is FRNRAP in the germline V gene. The CDR3 here is CASGSGQLNTEAFF. In DNA form, the CDR3 reads TGTGCTAGTGGGTCGGGACAGTTGAACACTGAAGCTTTCTTT. Variable domain in full (rest from reference TRBV12-5 and TRBJ1-1): DARVTQTPRHKVTEMGQEVTMRCQPILGHNTVFWYRQTMMQGLELLAYFRNRAPLDDSGMPKDRFSAEMPDATLATLKIQPSEPRDSAVYFCASGSGQLNTEAFFGQGTRLTVV.

This clone was seen only once. Here the CDR3 reads CASSQASVSKNIQYF. As DNA, the CDR3 is TGTGCCAGCAGCCAAGCGTCGGTGTCCAAAAACATTCAGTACTTC. This rearrangement joins TRBV4-2 to TRBJ2-4; the D is unclear. From germline, CDR1 is LGHNA and CDR2 YNFKEQ. The CDR3 covers 15 residues. V was cut by 1 base and J by 2 bases, with 9 bases left in between.

The genes are TRBV19 and TRBJ2-1, with 9 nucleotides matching TRBD1. This CDR3 spans 14 amino acids. The ends lost 7 bases at V and 7 bases at J; junction bases unmatched: 8. The germline gives CDR1 LNHDA, CDR2 SQIVND (reference sequence). The CDR3 region has the DNA TGTGCCAGTACCCGTGGGGGGACAGGGAATGAGCAGTTCTTC. Its translation is CASTRGGTGNEQFF.

The V gene is TRBV19, the J gene TRBJ1-6; 10 positions match TRBD1. The CDR3 covers 17 residues. The V and J ends lost 5 bases and 10 bases, in that order; junction bases with no gene match: 14. In germline, CDR1 is LNHDA, CDR2 SQIVND (reference sequence). The CDR3, as DNA: TGTGCCAGTAGTTTGGGACAGGGGTTACGTACTTTGTCACCCCTCCACTTT. Translation gives CASSLGQGLRTLSPLHF.

The chain uses TRBV7-9 and TRBJ2-7; perhaps TRBD1 as D (6 bases). Germline CDR1 reads SEHNR; CDR2 reads FQNEAQ (reference sequence). The CDR3 is 12 residues long. The V and J ends lost 6 bases and 4 bases respectively, with 10 bases between them. CDR3 DNA sequence: TGTGCCAGCAGTGGGGGCAATTACGAGCAGTACTTC. Protein sequence: CASSGGNYEQYF.

The rearrangement joins TRBV11-3 to TRBJ2-2; tentatively, D is TRBD2 (7 bases). V lost 2 bases, J lost 6 bases, and 19 bases lay in between. CDR1 and CDR2 (germline): SGHNT, YENEEA. This CDR3 is built from 17 residues. CDR3 region: CASSLYAGARGSGELFF. CDR3 nucleotide sequence: TGTGCCAGCAGCTTATATGCGGGGGCAAGGGGATCCGGGGAGCTGTTTTTT.

The genes are TRBV6-5 and TRBJ2-7; D is undetermined. The germline V gene has CDR1 MNHEY and CDR2 SVGAGI. V was cut by 6 bases and J by 3 bases, with 15 bases left in between. The CDR3 sequence is 14 residues long. The CDR3 region has the DNA TGTGCCAGCAGATCGACGGAACTTCACTACGAGCAGTACTTC. It yields the protein CASRSTELHYEQYF.

This rearrangement joins TRBV6-5 to TRBJ2-7, with D tentatively TRBD2 (5 bases). Trimming took 8 bases from V and 3 from J, leaving 20 bases between them. The CDR3 totals 15 residues. Germline CDR1 reads MNHEY; CDR2 reads SVGAGI. CDR3 loop: CASQRLPAADYEQYF. The DNA of the CDR3 is TGTGCCAGCCAGCGCCTCCCCGCAGCGGACTACGAGCAGTACTTC.

The sample holds a few counts of this clone. This chain uses TRBV7-8 with TRBJ2-5; 16 positions agree with TRBD2. The CDR3 extends over 18 amino acids. The trim removed 5 bases at V and 2 bases at J, leaving 8 bases unmatched. The germline V gene encodes CDR1 SGHVS and CDR2 FQNEAQ. The CDR3 region has the DNA TGTGCCAGCAGCCCCGGGACTAGCGGGGGGGGGCGGCAAGAGACCCAGTACTTC. It codes for CASSPGTSGGGRQETQYF. Complete variable domain (other parts from reference TRBV7-8 and TRBJ2-5): GAGVSQSPRYKVAKRGQDVALRCDPISGHVSLFWYQQALGQGPEFLTYFQNEAQLDKSGLPSDRFFAERPEGSVSTLKIQRTQQEDSAVYLCASSPGTSGGGRQETQYFGPGTRLLVL.

V gene TRBV27 combines with J gene TRBJ1-4; TRBD1 agrees at 9 bases. CDR3 length equals 14 residues. V was clipped by 9 bases and J by 5 bases; unmatched bases: 7. The germline CDR1 and CDR2 sequences are MNHEY and SMNVEV (reference sequence). In DNA form, the CDR3 reads TGTGCCAGTCGCTCCGGGACAGGGAATGAAAAACTGTTTTTT. Translation gives CASRSGTGNEKLFF.

Remarks on this clone: Other DNA sequences of this sample code for an identical CDR3. The chain is built from TRBV5-6 and TRBJ1-2, with TRBD1 matching 7 bases. There are 13 residues in the CDR3. Trimming cost V 1 base and J 6 bases; bases outside gene matches: 3. CDR1 SGHDT and CDR2 YYEEEE come from the germline V gene. This CDR3 is CASSLRQGDGYTF. The CDR3 nucleotides read TGTGCCAGCAGCTTGCGACAGGGTGATGGCTACACCTTC. Using reference TRBV5-6 and TRBJ1-2 for the parts outside the CDR3, the full variable domain is DAGVTQSPTHLIKTRGQQVTLRCSPKSGHDTVSWYQQALGQGPQFIFQYYEEEERQRGNFPDRFSGHQFPNYSSELNVNALLLGDSALYLCASSLRQGDGYTFGSGTRLTVV.

As concerns this clone: The sample holds other DNA sequences that translate to the same CDR3. This chain links TRBV9 with TRBJ1-2; D is undetermined. There are 10 residues in the CDR3. CDR1 is SGDLS, CDR2 YYNGEE, per germline. V lost 3 bases to trimming and J lost 7 bases, with 4 bases between them. CDR3 protein: CASSGPGYTF. The CDR3 DNA is TGTGCCAGCAGCGGGCCTGGCTACACCTTC. The whole variable domain, remainder taken from reference TRBV9 and TRBJ1-2, is DSGVTQTPKHLITATGQRVTLRCSPRSGDLSVYWYQQSLDQGLQFLIQYYNGEERAKGNILERFSAQQFPDLHSELNLSSLELGDSALYFCASSGPGYTFGSGTRLTVV.